This T cell receptor beta chain was retrieved from a study of vaccination effects on CD4 cells after COVID-19. In the study overall: Of the BNT162b2 and mRNA-1273 vaccines, participants received two doses of one or the other.

This clone has just one count. Its target is unknown. The CDR3 is 15 residues long. Trimming left V 2 bases short and J 3 bases short, with 12 bases between. Germline loops: CDR1 MNHNY, CDR2 SVGAGI (reference sequence). Sequencing used immunoSEQ multiplex PCR; TCRdb keeps in-frame clones, though not all of them. Here the sample spans about 70,000 clones, 77% being singletons. With roughly 10 days of culture completed, CD4+ T cells were isolated. Half-medium changes using IL-2 medium occurred on days 3 and 7. The receptor was isolated from a human donor who received a COVID-19 vaccine. J is TRBJ2-3 and V is TRBV6-6; maybe TRBD1 (5 bases). The starting material was CD4+ T cells from PBMCs cultured without peptide, obtained before COVID-19 vaccination. CDR3 sequence reads: CASSYVADITDTQYF. CDR3 DNA: TGTGCCAGCAGTTACGTGGCGGACATTACAGATACGCAGTATTTT.